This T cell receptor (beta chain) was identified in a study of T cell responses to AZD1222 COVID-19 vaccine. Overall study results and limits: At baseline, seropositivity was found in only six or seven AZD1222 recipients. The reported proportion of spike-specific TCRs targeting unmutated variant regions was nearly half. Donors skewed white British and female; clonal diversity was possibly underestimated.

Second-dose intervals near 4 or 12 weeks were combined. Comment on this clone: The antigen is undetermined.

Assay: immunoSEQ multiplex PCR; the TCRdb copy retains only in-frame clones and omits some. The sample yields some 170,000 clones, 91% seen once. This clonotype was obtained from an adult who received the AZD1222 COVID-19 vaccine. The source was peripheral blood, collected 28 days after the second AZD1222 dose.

The CDR3 region is CASRKVGSSHEQYF. As DNA, the CDR3 is TGTGCCAGCAGAAAGGTGGGCAGTTCCCACGAGCAGTACTTC. The V and J genes are TRBV6-5 and TRBJ2-7; no clear D gene. Germline V CDR1 and CDR2: MNHEY, SVGAGI. This CDR3 is 14 amino acids long. Trimming pared 6 bases from V and 5 bases from J, leaving 17 bases between.